This record covers a single T cell receptor beta chain. This entry comes from a study of blood T cell repertoires in COVID-19. In the study overall: Collection of acute and convalescent COVID-19 samples took place in the United States, Italy and Spain. The cDNA or gDNA used as material had been derived from T cells, B-cell-depleted T cells, or PBMCs.

CDR1 SGHTA and CDR2 FQGTGA come from the germline V gene. The CDR3 length is 13 residues. V lost 3 bases, J lost 4 bases, and 2 bases stayed unmatched. Patients of the Seattle cohort, enrolled during active infection, were followed longitudinally. In the authors' workflow: Amplification of reference gene primers was used by the study to estimate nucleated cell counts. Assay used: immunoSEQ multiplex PCR; TCRdb lists only in-frame clones, some missing. The V and J calls and clone size are taken from that table; D and trimming were inferred from the DNA. This table has 300,000 to 350,000 clones, around 87% appearing once.

V is TRBV7-3 and J is TRBJ2-5; TRBD2 matches 7 bases. This TCR derives from a woman aged 45-59 years with COVID-19, enrolled during active disease. The material sequenced was peripheral blood. The chain's CDR3 is CASSLGRGETQYF. The CDR3 DNA follows: TGTGCCAGCAGCTTGGGGAGGGGAGAGACCCAGTACTTC.